This TCR beta chain comes out of a study of CXCR3-negative and CXCR3-positive naive CD8 T cells. Study conclusions and caveats: Both naive subsets showed comparably high diversity, and memory CD8+ cells showed much lower diversity.

TRB cDNA libraries were made by UMI-labeled 5' RACE. TCRdb re-called the 5' RACE reads, yielding one record per CDR3 amino acid sequence without DNA. The sample holds around 96,000 distinct CDR3 sequences. A CD45RO-CCR7+CD27+CD95- phenotype identified naive CD8+ T cells. The CDR3 contains 13 residues. CDR1 and CDR2 (germline): WSHSY, SAAADI. A note on this clonotype: Its cognate antigen is unknown.

The sequenced material came from naive CXCR3- CD8+ T cells from blood. Regarding subset: CD45RO-CCR7+CD27+CD95- naive CD8+ T cells lacking CXCR3 (TNR3-). This sequence originates from a human donor in good health. Some clones in this sample may be carry-over from other donors' samples. The rearrangement joins TRBV10-2 to TRBJ2-1; TCRdb names TRBD2, which stays unverified in the absence of DNA. The CDR3 region is CASSDLVRAEQFF.